Presented here are 13 T cell receptor beta chains from one specimen sequenced in a study of CD8 T cells in ankylosing spondylitis. TCRdb re-called the 5' RACE reads with MiXCR, one entry per CDR3 protein. Here the sample spans about 260,000 distinct CDR3 sequences, 20% to 30% being singletons. Sample: blood, either unsorted or a sorted T cell fraction (not recorded which). Receptors were obtained from a male donor with ankylosing spondylitis or in good health (not recorded which).

This clonotype was found many times. The chain is built from TRBV29-1 and TRBJ2-2, with D perhaps matching TRBD1 (5 bases). The CDR3 has 13 residues. CDR1 is SQVTM and CDR2 is ANQGSEA in the germline V gene. The V and J ends lost 3 bases and 1 base respectively, with 6 bases between them. DNA of the CDR3: TGCAGCGTTGACACAGGGAACACCGGGGAGCTGTTTTTT. This translates into CSVDTGNTGELFF.

The chain combines TRBV7-9 with TRBJ2-7; 8 bases are shared with TRBD2. Germline CDR1 reads SEHNR; CDR2 reads FQNEAQ (reference sequence). The CDR3 contains 14 residues. V was clipped by 7 bases and J by 7 bases; unmatched bases: 12. CDR3 loop: CASIPGGGRREQYF. The CDR3, as DNA: TGTGCCAGCATCCCCGGGGGGGGTCGGAGGGAGCAGTACTTC.

J is TRBJ2-2 and V is TRBV12-3 or TRBV12-4; no clear D. This CDR3 comprises 12 residues. V lost 6 bases, J lost 6 bases, and 8 bases lay in between. The CDR3 is CASRNAAGELFF. The DNA of the CDR3 is TGTGCCAGCAGAAATGCCGCCGGGGAGCTGTTTTTT.

This CDR3 reads CSARDSASGGYEQYF. For the CDR3, the DNA is TGCAGTGCTAGAGATTCGGCTAGCGGGGGCTACGAGCAGTACTTC. The V call is TRBV20-1, the J call TRBJ2-7, with TRBD2 matching over 10 bases. This CDR3 comprises 15 residues. With 0 bases clipped from V and 3 bases from J, the junction kept 5 bases outside the gene matches. In germline, CDR1 is DFQATT, CDR2 SNEGSKA (reference sequence).

This clonotype was seen a handful of times. The chain recombines TRBV7-2 with TRBJ2-1; 7 bases align to TRBD2. V was clipped by 5 bases and J by 0 bases; unmatched bases: 4. Germline V gene sequence: CDR1 SGHTA, CDR2 FQGNSA. The CDR3 loop spans 15 amino acids. The CDR3 reads CASSPPGGSYNEQFF. CDR3 bases: TGTGCCAGCAGCCCCCCGGGAGGCTCCTACAATGAGCAGTTCTTC.

This clonotype was seen repeatedly, ten times or more. The CDR3 sequence: CASRPGPRAEAFF. The CDR3, as DNA: TGTGCCAGCAGACCGGGACCGCGAGCCGAAGCTTTCTTT. The chain is built from TRBV2 and TRBJ1-1; D possibly corresponds to TRBD1 (5 bases). The CDR3 runs 13 residues. V shed 6 bases and J shed 8 bases, with 16 bases lying between them. Germline CDR1 SNHLY, CDR2 FYNNEI.

This clonotype occurred many times. This chain links TRBV6-5 with TRBJ1-1; D gene ambiguous. The V gene's germline CDR1 is MNHEY and CDR2 SVGAGI. The length of the CDR3 is 11 residues. Trimming pared 9 bases from V and 0 bases from J, leaving 5 bases between. CDR3 bases: TGTGCCAGTTTTCTGAACACTGAAGCTTTCTTT. Translated, it gives CASFLNTEAFF.

This clonotype was counted at least ten times. This chain joins TRBV4-1 and TRBJ1-4, with a weak D call TRBD1 (5 bases). V gave up 2 bases and J gave up 8 bases, with 18 bases separating them. CDR1 and CDR2 from the germline V gene are MGHRA and YSYEKL. The CDR3 has 16 amino acids. CDR3 amino acids: CASSQRIGTEKEKLFF. CDR3 DNA sequence: TGCGCCAGCAGCCAAAGAATAGGGACGGAAAAGGAAAAACTGTTTTTT.

The genes are TRBV20-1 and TRBJ2-5, with D perhaps matching TRBD2 (5 bases). CDR3 length: 14 amino acids. V lost 3 bases and J lost 5, with 16 bases in between. Germline CDR1 DFQATT, CDR2 SNEGSKA (reference sequence). CDR3 loop: CSARTGSGIETQYF. Here the CDR3 DNA reads TGCAGTGCTAGGACGGGATCGGGGATTGAGACCCAGTACTTC.

There are many counts of this clonotype. The V call is TRBV7-2, the J call TRBJ2-2, with a tentative D call TRBD2 (6 bases). This CDR3 comprises 13 residues. The germline V and J ends were trimmed by 4 bases and 5 bases, with 8 bases remaining between them. CDR1 and CDR2 from the germline V gene are SGHTA and FQGNSA. CDR3 residues: CASSSGTTGELFF. As DNA, the CDR3 is TGTGCCAGCAGCTCCGGGACTACCGGGGAGCTGTTTTTT.

This clonotype was seen repeatedly, ten times or more. The V and J genes are TRBV7-9 and TRBJ2-1; 9 nucleotides match TRBD1. Losses at the gene ends were 3 bases for V and 7 bases for J; bases not matched to a gene: 10. The CDR3 is made up of 16 amino acids. CDR1 and CDR2 (germline): SEHNR, FQNEAQ (reference sequence). CDR3 protein: CASSLRLGTGPNEQFF. CDR3 in DNA: TGTGCCAGCAGCTTGAGGCTCGGGACAGGGCCAAATGAGCAGTTCTTC. The full variable domain, with the rest looked up from reference TRBV7-9 and TRBJ2-1, is DTGVSQNPRHKITKRGQNVTFRCDPISEHNRLYWYRQTLGQGPEFLTYFQNEAQLEKSRLLSDRFSAERPKGSFSTLEIQRTEQGDSAMYLCASSLRLGTGPNEQFFGPGTRLTVL.

The J gene is TRBJ2-7, the V gene TRBV6-1; D unresolved. The CDR3 sequence is 8 residues long. Trimming took off 7 bases at V and 5 bases at J, with 0 bases between the two ends. Looked up from germline, CDR1 is MNHNS and CDR2 is SASEGT. CDR3 nucleotide sequence: TGTGCCAGCAACGAGCAGTACTTC. Its protein product is CASNEQYF.

This clonotype showed up many times. The chain has TRBV29-1 and TRBJ2-1; 13 bases line up with TRBD2. The CDR3 runs 14 residues. V was pared by 7 bases and J by 5 bases, with 5 bases of the junction left unmatched. Germline CDR1 and CDR2: SQVTM and ANQGSEA. The CDR3 coding sequence is TGCAGCGCTTGGACTAGCGGGGGAAACAATGAGCAGTTCTTC. It yields the protein CSAWTSGGNNEQFF.